These T cell receptor beta chains were read from a single sample in a study of identical twins. TCRdb re-derived calls from the 5' RACE reads in MiXCR, one entry per CDR3 protein. The table shows about 280,000 distinct CDR3 sequences, with approximately 8% occurring only once. These data were likewise used in another study, on yellow fever vaccine responses in identical twins.

The sequencing sample was made of memory (CD45RO+) T cells sorted from blood. The receptors here all came from a young woman in good health. Both conserved end residues are part of each CDR3. Not every row has a clone size; where given, it reads once, few, many or a size class.

>TRBV14|TRBJ2-5|many
CASSRTGFGETQYF
>TRBV7-9|TRBJ2-1|few
CASSSQRGGYNEQFF
>TRBV11-2|TRBJ2-5|few
CASSVTSGGAGETQYF
>TRBV3-1|TRBJ2-5|many
CASSQGLAGVQETQYF
>TRBV7-8|TRBJ1-6|many
CASSNPGQSPLHF
>TRBV28|TRBJ2-2|many
CASSFVGREAGELFF
>TRBV19|TRBJ2-7|-
CASSKGWTGASYEQYF
>TRBV20-1|TRBJ1-5|-
CSARDQSYFNQPQHF
>TRBV7-2|TRBJ2-7|few
CASSLAPRGSYEQYF
>TRBV12-3/TRBV12-4|TRBJ2-3|few
CASSTGPDTQYF
>TRBV28|TRBJ2-7|many
CASTRWDRREQYF
>TRBV20-1|TRBJ1-5|many
CSASDGYSNQPQHF
>TRBV20-1|TRBJ1-2|many
CSAPVVGDGGSKGYTF
>TRBV4-1|TRBJ1-6|many
CASSQVPGFNSPLHF
>TRBV29-1|TRBJ1-1|-
CSGKGQNTEAFF
>TRBV11-1|TRBJ2-7|few
CASSYLAGANYEQYF
>TRBV24-1|TRBJ2-1|many
CATSDFRGSYNEQFF
>TRBV7-9|TRBJ1-5|many
CASSLEAESQPQHF
>TRBV6-6|TRBJ1-4|few
CASNRQGNEKLFF
>TRBV27|TRBJ1-1|few
CASTTGLGNTEAFF
>TRBV3-1|TRBJ2-5|many
CASSHSLWVLRTGGQETQYF
>TRBV5-1|TRBJ2-5|few
CASSAYFRAQETQYF
>TRBV6-5|TRBJ1-1|-
CASSSSSRGTAEAFF
>TRBV24-1|TRBJ2-5|many
CATSDLGQDQETQYF
>TRBV20-1|TRBJ2-1|-
CSAQTSASYNEQFF
>TRBV5-1|TRBJ2-3|many
CASSLGTSFTDTQYF
>TRBV5-1|TRBJ2-5|many
CASSFGQWAGEETQYF
>TRBV9|TRBJ1-5|-
CASSVDGQNSNQPQHF
>TRBV7-9|TRBJ2-7|few
CASSRGLAGLGEQYF
>TRBV5-1|TRBJ1-4|few
CASSSGTGGWEKLFF
>TRBV20-1|TRBJ2-1|many
CSARGGASGWSNEQFF
>TRBV9|TRBJ2-3|few
CASSLTGGRADTQYF
>TRBV28|TRBJ2-7|few
CASSYPGAYEQYF
>TRBV3-1|TRBJ2-7|many
CASSRGRTYEQYF
>TRBV20-1|TRBJ1-2|many
CSARVVEGGYGYTF
>TRBV5-1|TRBJ1-1|many
CASSLTGITEAFF
>TRBV5-1|TRBJ1-1|-
CASSLLQGGTTEAFF
>TRBV6-1|TRBJ2-5|few
CASSHWTGYQETQYF
>TRBV20-1|TRBJ2-3|many
CSAPLRQGARLGTDTQYF
>TRBV27|TRBJ1-6|-
CASSGYFLSPLHF
>TRBV4-1|TRBJ1-2|few
CASSPDGSSAIYGYTF
>TRBV5-1|TRBJ1-1|many
CASSPSGARAFF
>TRBV6-5|TRBJ1-1|-
CASSSPLGGTEAFF
>TRBV6-1|TRBJ1-1|-
CASSDQENTEAFF
>TRBV7-2|TRBJ2-1|-
CASSLRWGGLYNEQFF
>TRBV7-3|TRBJ2-2|-
CASRSRQSTGELFF
>TRBV12-3/TRBV12-4|TRBJ1-3|few
CASSPRTGQGNTIYF
>TRBV12-3/TRBV12-4|TRBJ2-7|many
CASSPSSAHSYEQYF
>TRBV20-1|TRBJ2-5|many
CSARDRGSVFLRDQETQYF